This T cell receptor beta chain was profiled in a study of blood T cell repertoires in COVID-19. Study-wide background: There were acute and convalescent COVID-19 samples, and they came from the United States, Italy and Spain. PBMCs, B-cell-depleted T cells, or T cells provided the cDNA or gDNA that made up the material.

Per the original methods: Amplifying reference gene primers gave estimates of nucleated cell counts. Assay: immunoSEQ multiplex PCR; the TCRdb copy retains only in-frame clones and omits some. From that table come the V and J calls and clone size; the DNA was used to work out D and trimming. The data contain around 300,000 clones, 75% to 90% of them seen just once; the ten biggest clones take up approximately 0.94%. The ends lost 3 bases at V and 4 bases at J; junction bases unmatched: 9. Germline assignment: CDR1 SGHTA and CDR2 FQGNSA. The CDR3 covers 17 residues. The chain links TRBV7-2 to TRBJ1-1; 12 positions match TRBD1. The sequenced sample was peripheral blood. This TCR was sampled from a woman in her thirties or forties who had recovered from COVID-19. CDR3 residues: CASSFGTGGAWGTEAFF. CDR3 coding DNA: TGTGCCAGCAGCTTTGGGACAGGGGGCGCGTGGGGCACTGAAGCTTTCTTT.